This T cell receptor (beta chain) was sequenced in a study of shared clonotypes between healthy human individuals. In the study overall: CD4 naive and memory got three plates each, CD8 naive two, CD8 memory one. General study points: Around 5% of naive CD4 clonotypes were common to a few donors. A generally larger estimated richness was seen in naive subsets than in memory subsets.

There are 14 residues in the CDR3. V lost 3 bases, J lost 7 bases, and 17 bases lay in between. Germline CDR1 SGDLS, CDR2 YYNGEE. Several immunoSEQ plates held equal portions of the genomic DNA taken from each subset. The data were produced by immunoSEQ multiplex PCR, yet TCRdb's version contains in-frame clones alone and is incomplete. The top ten clones hold approximately 1.3% of a sample with 950,000 to 1,300,000 clones, approximately 72% of them seen once. As regards this clone: The antigen is unknown.

The TCR sequence derives from a man aged 18 to 29 in good health. This chain uses TRBV9 with TRBJ2-7; either TRBD1 or TRBD2 may fit D (5 bases each). Sequencing was performed on memory CD4+ T cells sorted from blood. The subset is: CD45RA-negative fraction. CDR3 amino acids: CASSGDLSSREQYF. The CDR3 DNA follows: TGTGCCAGCAGCGGGGACCTATCCTCCCGTGAGCAGTACTTC.